The clone carrying this TCR beta chain is termed medium-sized. One junction end disagrees with the germline gene, perhaps due to a read error. The CDR3 loop spans 14 amino acids. Germline V lookup: CDR1 SSHAT, CDR2 FNYEAQ (reference sequence). These data originate in a study of CDR3 diversity in severe acne. TCRdb processed the PCR reads anew with MiXCR; each CDR3 protein has one entry. Altogether about 90,000 distinct CDR3 sequences are present, about half being singletons, with the ten largest covering around 9.1%. This TCR came from a male donor in good health, serving as a control. This sequence joins TRBV7-7 and TRBJ2-5; 8 nucleotides line up with TRBD2. Sequencing was performed on blood. CDR3 DNA sequence: TGTGCTAGCAGCTCTCGGGGGGGGAGAGAGACCCAGTACTTC. Its translation: CASSSRGGRETQYF.